The 20 T cell receptor beta chains below all came from one sample that was sequenced in a study of blood T cell repertoires in COVID-19. Profiled with immunoSEQ multiplex PCR; TCRdb holds only in-frame clones, not every one. The data contain hundreds of thousands of clones, about 79% of them seen just once; the ten biggest clones take up roughly 10%. Sequencing input: peripheral blood. The receptors shown here come from a man aged 80 or over with acute or convalescent COVID-19.

The chain is built from TRBV7-2 and TRBJ1-1; D uncertain. Trimming cost V 5 bases and J 1 base, with 14 bases left between them. The CDR3 sequence is 15 residues long. The germline gives CDR1 SGHTA, CDR2 FQGNSA. The CDR3 nucleotides read TGTGCCAGCAGCATAACTCCCGGGAGGAACACTGAAGCTTTCTTT. Encoded protein: CASSITPGRNTEAFF. Drawing the rest from reference TRBV7-2 and TRBJ1-1, the complete variable domain is GAGVSQSPSNKVTEKGKDVELRCDPISGHTALYWYRQSLGQGLEFLIYFQGNSAPDKSGLPSDRFSAERTGGSVSTLTIQRTQQEDSAVYLCASSITPGRNTEAFFGQGTRLTVV.

V and J are TRBV7-3 and TRBJ1-5, with D hard to call. The germline V and J ends were trimmed by 4 bases and 6 bases, with 10 bases remaining between them. The CDR3 has 13 residues. CDR1 is SGHTA and CDR2 is FQGTGA in the germline V gene. The DNA of the CDR3 is TGTGCCAGCAGCTACGGGGAAGGTCAGCCCCAGCATTTT. It is translated as CASSYGEGQPQHF.

The V and J genes are TRBV15 and TRBJ2-5; the D gene is possibly TRBD1 (5 bases). The CDR3 is made up of 13 amino acids. Trimming took 1 base from V and 5 from J, leaving 8 bases between them. Looked up from germline, CDR1 is LNHNV and CDR2 is YYDKDF (reference sequence). The CDR3 DNA follows: TGTGCCACCAGCAGAGGTCCAGGGGAGACCCAGTACTTC. This gives the protein CATSRGPGETQYF.

The chain couples TRBV19 to TRBJ2-2, with TRBD1 identical over 9 bases. The CDR3 totals 17 residues. The germline gives CDR1 LNHDA, CDR2 SQIVND (reference sequence). The ends lost 11 bases at V and 3 bases at J; junction bases unmatched: 16. The CDR3 region has the DNA TGTGCCTCTTTCCCAGGGACAGGGTATTTGGACACCGGGGAGCTGTTTTTT. Residues: CASFPGTGYLDTGELFF.

This chain uses TRBV2 with TRBJ1-6, with 7 bases lining up with TRBD1. CDR3 length: 14 residues. Germline V lookup: CDR1 SNHLY, CDR2 FYNNEI. J was trimmed by 6 bases and V by 6 bases; bases with no gene match: 5. The CDR3 DNA reads as TGTGCCAGCAGAATGCAGGGGGTTAATTCACCCCTCCACTTT. It codes for CASRMQGVNSPLHF.

With respect to this clone: The same CDR3 is also encoded by other DNA sequences in this sample. This sequence joins TRBV29-1 and TRBJ1-1; 9 nucleotides agree with TRBD1. J lost 5 bases, V lost 6 bases, and 4 bases had no gene match. The CDR3 is 12 amino acids. Germline CDR1 reads SQVTM; CDR2 reads ANQGSEA. DNA of the CDR3: TGCAGCGTGGGACAGGGAAGGACTGAAGCTTTCTTT. Amino acid sequence: CSVGQGRTEAFF.

The chain recombines TRBV5-6 with TRBJ1-6; perhaps TRBD1 as D (5 bases). The length of the CDR3 is 13 residues. Per the germline V gene, CDR1 is SGHDT and CDR2 is YYEEEE. V was pared by 4 bases and J by 9 bases, with 11 bases between. The CDR3 nucleotides are TGTGCCAGCAGCAATGGGGGGACTTCACCCCTCCACTTT. This codes for CASSNGGTSPLHF.

This chain joins TRBV27 and TRBJ2-1; D is possibly TRBD2 (6 bases). The V gene's germline CDR1 is MNHEY and CDR2 SMNVEV (reference sequence). This CDR3 has 15 residues. The V end was cut by 4 bases, the J end by 9 bases, with 19 bases between. The CDR3 region has the DNA TGTGCCAGCAGTTCCTCGGGGACTGGGTTGCGTGAGCAGTTCTTC. Protein: CASSSSGTGLREQFF.

This clone was seen a few times. V is TRBV4-1 and J is TRBJ2-7; the match to TRBD2 covers 11 bases. This CDR3 has 16 amino acids. V lost 2 bases to trimming and J lost 8 bases; unmatched junction nucleotides: 11. Germline-derived CDR1 and CDR2 are MGHRA and YSYEKL. CDR3 amino acids: CASSQSPTSGTLKQYF. The DNA of the CDR3 is TGCGCCAGCAGCCAAAGCCCGACTAGCGGGACTCTAAAGCAGTACTTC.

This clone was seen only once. The V call is TRBV7-9, the J call TRBJ2-3, with 8 bases fitting TRBD1. The V segment lost 1 base and the J segment 4 bases; nucleotides outside the gene matches: 10. The CDR3 length is 17 residues. Germline V gene lookup returns CDR1 SEHNR and CDR2 FQNEAQ (reference sequence). In DNA form, the CDR3 reads TGTGCCAGCAGCTTAGGGGTCCGGACAGGGATCCCAGATACGCAGTATTTT. Translated, it gives CASSLGVRTGIPDTQYF.

In nucleotides, the CDR3 is TGTGCCAGCAGTGACAGGGGAAGGCCGGCGACTGAAGCTTTCTTT. It is translated as CASSDRGRPATEAFF. This chain connects TRBV2 to TRBJ1-1, with a tentative D call TRBD1 (6 bases). This CDR3 comprises 15 residues. Deletions cut 3 bases from V and 5 bases from J, with 16 bases between. Looked up from germline, CDR1 is SNHLY and CDR2 is FYNNEI.

The rearrangement joins TRBV3-1 (or the pseudogene TRBV3-2) to TRBJ2-3; D may be TRBD2 (6 bases). The CDR3 runs 11 residues. Per germline, CDR1 LGHDT and CDR2 YNNKEL (reference sequence). Deletions cut 5 bases from V and 7 bases from J, with 7 bases between. The CDR3: CASSGGNTQYF. The CDR3 bases are TGTGCCAGCAGCGGGGGGAATACGCAGTATTTT.

Comment on this clone: Other DNA sequences in this sample translate to the same CDR3. The V and J genes are TRBV14 and TRBJ1-1; no reliable D call. The CDR3 runs 14 residues. Germline-derived CDR1 and CDR2 are SGHDN and FVKESK. The ends were cut back, 1 base at V and 0 bases at J, with 6 bases in the middle. CDR3 protein: CASSQAGMNTEAFF. CDR3 sequence (DNA): TGTGCCAGCAGCCAAGCTGGCATGAACACTGAAGCTTTCTTT.

This chain uses TRBV7-9 with TRBJ2-7; 9 nucleotides agree with TRBD1. V gave up 5 bases and J gave up 3 bases; unmatched junction bases: 14. Per germline, CDR1 SEHNR and CDR2 FQNEAQ (reference sequence). The CDR3 covers 17 residues. The CDR3 is CASSPSQGQGPSYEQYF. The CDR3 DNA reads TGTGCCAGCAGCCCCAGCCAAGGACAGGGGCCGAGCTACGAGCAGTACTTC.

Concerning this clone: Other DNA sequences within the sample encode an identical CDR3. The chain carries TRBV18 and TRBJ2-7; a weak D match, TRBD1 (5 bases). The V end lost 2 bases, the J end lost 3 bases, and 8 bases lay between the germline ends. The germline V gene has CDR1 KGHSH and CDR2 LQKENI. There are 13 residues in the CDR3. Here the CDR3 reads CASSPTGDYEQYF. The DNA for the CDR3 is TGTGCCAGCTCACCAACAGGAGACTACGAGCAGTACTTC.

This chain connects TRBV4-2 to TRBJ1-1; 7 bases map to TRBD1. CDR1 is LGHNA, CDR2 YNFKEQ, per germline. The CDR3 spans 15 residues. The J segment lost 1 base and the V segment lost 6 bases, leaving 8 bases of the junction unmatched. CDR3 protein: CASRPPDRANTEAFF. CDR3 nucleotides: TGTGCCAGCAGGCCCCCCGACAGGGCGAACACTGAAGCTTTCTTT.

The CDR3 loop is CATSRGGTGPNQPQHF. Written as DNA, the CDR3 is TGTGCCACCAGCAGAGGCGGGACAGGGCCCAATCAGCCCCAGCATTTT. The V gene is TRBV15, the J gene TRBJ1-5; 9 nucleotides align to TRBD1. The CDR3 length is 16 residues. V was pared by 1 base and J by 3 bases, with 4 bases of the junction left unmatched. CDR1 is LNHNV and CDR2 is YYDKDF in the germline V gene (reference sequence).

The chain uses TRBV18 and TRBJ1-5; a weak D match, TRBD1 (5 bases). V was cut by 4 bases and J by 3 bases, with 13 bases left in between. CDR3 length equals 15 residues. Germline V CDR1 and CDR2: KGHSH, LQKENI. As DNA, the CDR3 is TGTGCCAGCTCACAGACAGAAAAACACAATCAGCCCCAGCATTTT. Its protein product is CASSQTEKHNQPQHF.

The chain has TRBV2 and TRBJ2-1; 8 bases match TRBD2. The length of the CDR3 is 16 residues. The J segment lost 4 bases and the V segment lost 6 bases, leaving 11 bases of the junction unmatched. CDR1 and CDR2 from the germline V gene are SNHLY and FYNNEI. The DNA of the CDR3 is TGTGCCAGCAGCTGGCCAGCGGGAGAAACTTACAATGAGCAGTTCTTC. Residues: CASSWPAGETYNEQFF.

The V and J genes are TRBV11-2 and TRBJ1-5; no firm D call. This CDR3 has 15 amino acids. Germline CDR1 and CDR2: SGHAT and FQNNGV. The V gene lost 1 base and the J gene lost 1 base, with 8 bases spanning the gap. The CDR3 sequence is CASSLGTRSNQPQHF. CDR3 nucleotides: TGTGCCAGCAGCTTAGGAACTAGAAGCAATCAGCCCCAGCATTTT.